One and the same sample provided the 9 T cell receptor beta chains below, sequenced in a study of beta chain features in type 1 diabetes. The isolated RNA, all of it, was reverse transcribed, so expressed TCRB transcripts were what got sequenced. Assay: immunoSEQ multiplex PCR; the TCRdb copy retains only in-frame clones and omits some. Of approximately 380,000 clones listed, less than 15% are singletons. Specimen: naive CD4+ T cells from blood. The receptor source for this set is a woman between 18 and 29 years old in good health.

This clone came up a few times. The V call is TRBV7-3, the J call TRBJ2-1, with D possibly matching TRBD2 (5 bases). Trimming cost V 4 bases and J 0 bases, with 19 bases left between them. Germline V gene lookup returns CDR1 SGHTA and CDR2 FQGTGA. This CDR3 has 18 residues. The CDR3 DNA follows: TGTGCCAGCAGCTCCACCCGGCGGGCTCTCAGCTCCTACAATGAGCAGTTCTTC. It yields the protein CASSSTRRALSSYNEQFF.

The J gene is TRBJ2-1, the V gene TRBV19, with 9 bases matching TRBD2. J was trimmed by 5 bases and V by 8 bases; bases with no gene match: 7. This CDR3 spans 14 amino acids. Germline-derived CDR1 and CDR2 are LNHDA and SQIVND (reference sequence). The CDR3, as DNA: TGTGCCAGTCGGGGACTAGCCAGCCACAATGAGCAGTTCTTC. This codes for CASRGLASHNEQFF.

This chain links TRBV9 with TRBJ2-5; 9 bases are shared with TRBD2. The CDR3 covers 17 residues. The V gene's germline CDR1 is SGDLS and CDR2 YYNGEE. V trimming: 4 bases; J trimming: 4 bases; junction bases outside the gene matches: 14. The CDR3 DNA is TGTGCCAGCAGCTCAGTCGCGGGAGGGCCCTCAGGAGAGACCCAGTACTTC. It encodes CASSSVAGGPSGETQYF.

This chain joins TRBV30 and TRBJ2-1; 10 nucleotides agree with TRBD2. Germline CDR1 GTSNPN, CDR2 SVGIG (reference sequence). The CDR3 sequence is 16 residues long. The J segment lost 1 base and the V segment lost 4 bases, leaving 7 bases of the junction unmatched. The CDR3 nucleotides read TGTGCCTGGAACAGCGGGAGGGCCGGGTCCTACAATGAGCAGTTCTTC. Translated: CAWNSGRAGSYNEQFF.

In this sample, this clone turned up a few times. The chain combines TRBV7-2 with TRBJ2-7; maybe TRBD1 (6 bases). V was trimmed by 4 bases and J by 5 bases, leaving 12 bases between them. In germline, CDR1 is SGHTA, CDR2 FQGNSA. The CDR3 consists of 13 residues. The CDR3 DNA is TGTGCCAGCAGCTGGGACAATGTGAACGAGCAGTACTTC. It translates to CASSWDNVNEQYF.

This chain joins TRBV25-1 and TRBJ2-2; 7 bases fit TRBD2. V was pared by 4 bases and J by 8 bases, with 10 bases of the junction left unmatched. Germline V gene sequence: CDR1 MGHDK, CDR2 SYGVNS. The CDR3 is 15 amino acids. For the CDR3, the DNA is TGTGCCAGCAGTGCCCTCCGGACTAGTGTAGGGGAGCTGTTTTTT. As protein: CASSALRTSVGELFF.

The J gene is TRBJ1-5, the V gene TRBV7-2; 8 bases match TRBD1. The CDR3 is 15 amino acids. The ends lost 4 bases at V and 5 bases at J; junction bases unmatched: 7. The germline CDR1 and CDR2 sequences are SGHTA and FQGNSA. The CDR3 region is CASSWADRGHQPQHF. CDR3 DNA sequence: TGTGCCAGCAGCTGGGCCGACAGGGGCCATCAGCCCCAGCATTTT.

This clone has more than one count but fewer than ten. The chain carries TRBV7-2 and TRBJ2-7; TRBD1 matches at 8 bases. J lost 2 bases, V lost 3 bases, and 6 bases had no gene match. Germline CDR1 SGHTA, CDR2 FQGNSA. CDR3 length: 15 residues. The CDR3 here is CASSFDRGSPYEQYF. The CDR3 nucleotides are TGTGCCAGCAGCTTTGACAGGGGTTCTCCCTACGAGCAGTACTTC.

The chain employs TRBV5-4 and TRBJ2-7; no definite D call. The V end was cut by 0 bases, the J end by 2 bases, with 9 bases between. CDR3 length: 14 residues. CDR1 and CDR2 from the germline V gene are SGHNT and YYREEE (reference sequence). The CDR3 sequence is CASSLVGSAYEQYF. The CDR3 DNA reads as TGTGCCAGCAGCTTGGTCGGGTCCGCCTACGAGCAGTACTTC. Drawing the rest from reference TRBV5-4 and TRBJ2-7, the complete variable domain is ETGVTQSPTHLIKTRGQQVTLRCSSQSGHNTVSWYQQALGQGPQFIFQYYREEENGRGNFPPRFSGLQFPNYSSELNVNALELDDSALYLCASSLVGSAYEQYFGPGTRLTVT.